A single sample gave rise to the 21 T cell receptor beta chains below, sequenced in a study of cytomegalovirus exposure and HLA in healthy donors. PCR used 60 Vbeta primers and 13 Jbeta primers. Profiling relied on immunoSEQ multiplex PCR, and the TCRdb table lists in-frame clones only, not all of them. The sample yields about 160,000 clones, roughly 85% seen once. Sequencing was done on a sample of PBMCs. The receptors were sampled from a boy aged 2 to 10 in good health and CMV-seronegative.

Note on this clone: One end of the junction is discordant with germline, which a read error may explain. The chain couples TRBV4-1 to TRBJ2-3; TRBD2 matches at 7 bases. This CDR3 spans 13 amino acids. Per the germline V gene, CDR1 is MGHRA and CDR2 is YSYEKL. The CDR3 DNA sequence: TGCGCCAGCAGCCAAGATCCCATTCGGGGGGTTAATTTT. Encoded protein: CASSQDPIRGVNF.

The chain uses TRBV5-6 and TRBJ2-7, with 10 bases that match TRBD1. V gave up 4 bases and J gave up 4 bases; unmatched junction bases: 8. CDR3 length equals 15 residues. Per the germline V gene, CDR1 is SGHDT and CDR2 is YYEEEE. The DNA of the CDR3 is TGTGCCAGCAGCGCACTAGACAGGGGGCTATACGAGCAGTACTTC. This translates into CASSALDRGLYEQYF.

The chain combines TRBV5-4 with TRBJ2-1, with TRBD1 matching 7 bases. The CDR3 runs 14 residues. Germline trimming cut 3 bases from V and 9 bases from J; bases unmatched to any gene: 9. Per germline, CDR1 SGHNT and CDR2 YYREEE (reference sequence). The CDR3 reads CASSSPTGSPEQFF. In DNA form, the CDR3 reads TGTGCCAGCAGCTCACCGACAGGGAGTCCTGAGCAGTTCTTC.

The chain employs TRBV7-7 and TRBJ2-7, with a tentative D call TRBD1 (6 bases). Germline V gene sequence: CDR1 SSHAT, CDR2 FNYEAQ (reference sequence). V lost 2 bases, J lost 3 bases, and 11 bases lay in between. The CDR3 totals 14 residues. The CDR3 loop reads CASSLLARGYEQYV. Here the CDR3 DNA reads TGTGCCAGCAGCTTACTCGCCAGGGGCTACGAGCAGTACGTC.

This sequence joins TRBV7-2 and TRBJ2-7; 10 nucleotides agree with TRBD2. V shed 4 bases, J shed 2 bases, and the junction held 14 bases outside the gene matches. Per germline, CDR1 SGHTA and CDR2 FQGNSA. The CDR3 runs 18 residues. The CDR3 coding sequence is TGTGCCAGCAGCTCCAACCCTTTCCCACTAGCGGGACCCTACGAGCAGTACTTC. Amino acids: CASSSNPFPLAGPYEQYF.

The chain uses TRBV5-4 and TRBJ1-2, with D uncertain. The CDR3 is 13 residues long. With 0 bases removed from V and 7 bases from J, the gap between germline ends came to 10 bases. Germline-derived CDR1 and CDR2 are SGHNT and YYREEE (reference sequence). CDR3 amino acids: CASSLGQAPGYTF. CDR3 in DNA: TGTGCCAGCAGCTTGGGCCAGGCGCCTGGCTACACCTTC. Based on the CDR3 plus reference TRBV5-4 and TRBJ1-2, the full variable domain is ETGVTQSPTHLIKTRGQQVTLRCSSQSGHNTVSWYQQALGQGPQFIFQYYREEENGRGNFPPRFSGLQFPNYSSELNVNALELDDSALYLCASSLGQAPGYTFGSGTRLTVV.

The rearrangement joins TRBV6-1 to TRBJ2-7, with D perhaps matching TRBD1 (8 bases). Germline lookup yields CDR1 MNHNS and CDR2 SASEGT. The CDR3 sequence is 15 residues long. V was trimmed by 2 bases and J by 0 bases, leaving 11 bases between them. Here the CDR3 reads CASSESGTGSYEQYF. The CDR3 DNA follows: TGTGCCAGCAGTGAAAGCGGGACAGGCTCCTACGAGCAGTACTTC.

V is TRBV5-1 and J is TRBJ1-2; the match to TRBD1 covers 8 bases. The CDR3 loop spans 16 amino acids. CDR1 SGHRS and CDR2 YFSETQ come from the germline V gene. V trimming: 4 bases; J trimming: 0 bases; junction bases outside the gene matches: 8. The CDR3 region has the DNA TGCGCCAGCAGCCCTAGGACAGGGACCGCTAACTATGGCTACACCTTC. Its protein product is CASSPRTGTANYGYTF.

On this clone: The DNA is omitted, as the CDR3 cannot be located on it reliably, and the CDR3 follows TCRdb's listing. CDR3 sequence reads: CASSTSGGPSYEQFF. J is TRBJ2-1 and V is TRBV27; TRBD2, as called in the table, went unchecked against the DNA. From its first to its last residue, the CDR3 has 15 amino acids. Germline V gene sequence: CDR1 MNHEY, CDR2 SMNVEV (reference sequence).

This clone has more than one count but fewer than ten. This chain connects TRBV6-1 to TRBJ2-7, with TRBD1 as a possible D gene (6 bases). The V gene lost 2 bases and the J gene lost 4 bases, with 15 bases spanning the gap. CDR1 MNHNS and CDR2 SASEGT come from the germline V gene. The CDR3 length is 15 residues. CDR3 region: CASSETTGGFYEQYF. As DNA, the CDR3 is TGTGCCAGCAGTGAAACGACAGGCGGATTTTACGAGCAGTACTTC.

The rearrangement joins TRBV28 to TRBJ2-3; 7 nucleotides align to TRBD1. CDR3 length equals 17 residues. V trimming: 6 bases; J trimming: 0 bases; junction bases outside the gene matches: 12. Per germline, CDR1 MDHEN and CDR2 SYDVKM. DNA for the CDR3: TGTGCCAGCAGCTCCCCACAGGGGACAACTAGCACAGATACGCAGTATTTT. It specifies CASSSPQGTTSTDTQYF.

The chain combines TRBV11-1 with TRBJ2-1; D is perhaps TRBD1 (7 bases). This CDR3 is built from 15 residues. CDR1 and CDR2 from the germline V gene are SGHAT and FQDESV (reference sequence). The V gene lost 6 bases and the J gene lost 2 bases, with 14 bases spanning the gap. Here the CDR3 reads CASSFRGDAYNEQFF. As DNA, the CDR3 is TGTGCCAGCAGTTTCAGGGGGGACGCCTACAATGAGCAGTTCTTC.

This chain links TRBV28 with TRBJ2-5, with D possibly matching TRBD2 (6 bases). Trimming stripped 7 bases from V and 0 bases from J, with 18 bases between. The CDR3 covers 16 residues. Germline CDR1 is MDHEN and CDR2 is SYDVKM. The CDR3 protein is CASTHRLGLHQETQYF. The CDR3 nucleotides are TGTGCCAGCACCCACAGGCTGGGACTTCACCAAGAGACCCAGTACTTC. Looking up the rest from reference TRBV28 and TRBJ2-5 gives the full variable domain: DVKVTQSSRYLVKRTGEKVFLECVQDMDHENMFWYRQDPGLGLRLIYFSYDVKMKEKGDIPEGYSVSREKKERFSLILESASTNQTSMYLCASTHRLGLHQETQYFGPGTRLLVL.

The chain is built from TRBV18 and TRBJ1-1; 11 nucleotides line up with TRBD1. Unmatched junction bases numbered 5, after V lost 4 bases and J lost 4 bases. Germline loops: CDR1 KGHSH, CDR2 LQKENI. CDR3 length: 15 residues. The CDR3 is CASSLPGQGGTEAFF. The CDR3, as DNA: TGTGCCAGCTCACTCCCGGGACAGGGGGGCACTGAAGCTTTCTTT.

The V and J genes are TRBV4-1 and TRBJ2-4, with 15 bases fitting TRBD2. Germline CDR1 reads MGHRA; CDR2 reads YSYEKL. Trimming took 5 bases from V and 0 from J; bases not matched to a gene: 5. The CDR3 loop spans 18 amino acids. CDR3 sequence (DNA): TGCGCCAGCAGCTTCGGACTAGCGGGAGGGAGAGCCAAAAACATTCAGTACTTC. Its translation: CASSFGLAGGRAKNIQYF.

The chain joins TRBV28 to TRBJ1-5; no reliable D call. The V gene's germline CDR1 is MDHEN and CDR2 SYDVKM. The V and J ends lost 6 bases and 4 bases respectively, with 13 bases between them. The CDR3 sequence is 14 residues long. This chain's CDR3 is CASSPPGSNQPQHF. The CDR3 DNA reads as TGTGCCAGCAGCCCTCCCGGTTCAAATCAGCCCCAGCATTTT.

The chain employs TRBV19 and TRBJ2-3; 10 positions match TRBD2. The ends lost 4 bases at V and 3 bases at J; junction bases unmatched: 7. This CDR3 has 16 amino acids. Germline CDR1 LNHDA, CDR2 SQIVND (reference sequence). The CDR3 loop reads CASSTSGGFVTDTQYF. In DNA, the CDR3 is TGTGCCAGTAGTACTAGCGGGGGATTTGTGACAGATACGCAGTATTTT.

As to this clone: One end of the junction fails to match germline, which may point to a read error. CDR3 DNA: TGTTCCAGCAGCGTGGACAGGGGCGCGAACACCGGGGAGCTGTTTTTT. Amino acids: CSSSVDRGANTGELFF. The chain uses TRBV7-9 and TRBJ2-2; 9 bases map to TRBD1. The length of the CDR3 is 16 residues. CDR1 is SEHNR, CDR2 FQNEAQ, per germline (reference sequence).

The count of this clone is one. In nucleotides, the CDR3 is TGTGCCAGCAGTACGAGACCGGGACTAGCGGGAGATGAGCAGTTCTTC. Protein sequence: CASSTRPGLAGDEQFF. This chain uses TRBV6-6 with TRBJ2-1, with TRBD2 identical over 14 bases. The CDR3 length is 16 residues. Germline loops: CDR1 MNHNY, CDR2 SVGAGI (reference sequence). V lost 5 bases and J lost 8; bases outside the gene matches: 8.

In regard to this clone: The same CDR3 can be traced to other DNA sequences in this sample. The rearrangement joins TRBV28 to TRBJ1-1; D might be TRBD1 (6 bases). The V gene's germline CDR1 is MDHEN and CDR2 SYDVKM. The V end lost 1 base, the J end lost 4 bases, and 7 bases lay between the germline ends. The CDR3 runs to 13 residues. The CDR3, as DNA: TGTGCCAGCAGTTTATTAGGGGGCACTGAAGCTTTCTTT. Encoded protein: CASSLLGGTEAFF.

A single count supports this clone. The genes are TRBV6-1 and TRBJ2-5; a possible D gene is TRBD2 (5 bases). Germline V gene data show CDR1 as MNHNS and CDR2 as SASEGT. This CDR3 has 17 amino acids. V lost 2 bases and J lost 0, with 16 bases in between. The CDR3 loop reads CASSESRLALYQETQYF. CDR3 bases: TGTGCCAGCAGTGAAAGTCGGCTAGCCCTGTACCAAGAGACCCAGTACTTC.